The sequence of this T cell receptor beta chain was determined in a study of PD-1 blockade in classical Hodgkin lymphoma (dated by TCRdb to the early 2020s). Notes on the research overall: The study used CyTOF and TCR beta sequencing to define a peripheral blood immune signature of response to PD-1 blockade in classical Hodgkin lymphoma. Points the paper makes about the study in general: Diversity was lower in patients who began nivolumab less than 1 year after ASCT, so these patients were left out of later analyses to avoid confounding by immune reconstitution. The study was restricted to a single clinical trial cohort, and the causes of repertoire differences, possibly disease activity or prior therapy, were left undefined. Baseline TCR diversity was reported to be lower in newly diagnosed patients than in healthy donors, and even lower in relapsed/refractory patients. CD4+ but not CD8+ TCR diversity rose significantly by C4D1 (p=0.0027 vs p=0.16), most apparent in complete responders (p=0.02). Baseline diversity similar to that of newly diagnosed patients was observed in trial patients achieving complete response, whereas significantly lower diversity was observed in partial responders and progressors.

Read against the paper, the sample's time point label means: cycle 4 day 1 (C4D1), after less than 7 weeks of nivolumab. Relapse after autologous stem cell transplantation had occurred in all trial patients, and cohorts A, B and C were distinguished by prior brentuximab vedotin exposure. A Miltenyi CD8+ T cell isolation kit was used for magnetic negative selection to purify CD8+ T cells from thawed PBMCs. The trial cohort comprised approximately 55 patients with relapsed/refractory classical Hodgkin lymphoma whose best overall responses were complete response, partial response or progressive disease. Nivolumab dosing was 3 mg/kg intravenously every 2 weeks, continuing until either disease progression or unacceptable toxicity. Single-agent nivolumab was administered to trial patients in the multi-cohort phase II CheckMate 205 trial. An independent review committee assessed best overall response by applying the 2007 International Working Group response criteria. Trial PBMCs were collected just before the start of nivolumab (C1D1) and during therapy at cycle 2 day 1 and cycle 4 day 1. Peripheral blood was collected in 8 mL Vacutainer Cell Preparation Tubes, from which PBMCs were isolated by centrifugation and then cryopreserved. Purified CD4+ and CD8+ fractions were generated only in cases for which an additional PBMC sample was available. Magnetically labelled cells were removed on LS columns in a quadroMACS separator, and the flow-through was retained as the purified fraction.

Between the V and J ends, shortened by 6 bases and 3 bases respectively, the junction contains 15 bases. CDR1 and CDR2, per the germline V gene (reference sequence), are MNHEY and SMNVEV. From its cysteine to its phenylalanine, the CDR3 spans 14 amino acids. Just the 42-base CDR3 DNA is kept, in frame starting at base 1. Genomic DNA was extracted with the Qiagen DNeasy kit from unsorted PBMCs and from negatively selected CD4+ and CD8+ fractions. Using primers that anneal to V and J segments, immunoSEQ multiplex PCR amplified the TCR beta CDR3 regions. Amplification bias was minimized using a synthetic immune receptor repertoire, and residual bias was removed computationally after sequencing. The authors processed their data as follows. Repertoire diversity was quantified as the Shannon entropy index using custom Python scripts. Unsorted, CD4+ and CD8+ repertoires were analyzed separately, except for combined analyses in which CD4+ and CD8+ sequences were merged in silico. Clonal expansion was defined as at least a 2-fold frequency increase after treatment relative to C1D1, with a pseudocount of 0.5 for undetected baseline clones. Singleton clones were defined as clones with 0 or 1 copy at C1D1, and non-singleton clones were defined as clones with 2 or more copies. Clones expanded in unsorted samples were labelled as CD4+, CD8+ or unknown by matching protein sequences in sorted samples from the same patient. Wilcoxon tests were applied to paired samples to test diversity changes from C1D1 to C4D1. The table was pulled from immuneACCESS by TCRdb, which kept in-frame rearrangements only. Such tables lose some clones; where checked, under half of the loss comes from unresolved V genes, and the rest has no known cause. V and J calls and clone size are copied from that table; D and trimming were computed from the DNA. Recorded for this sample are roughly 11,000 clones; around 83% of them occurred a single time. The ten largest clones capture around a third of the sample.

Comment on this clone: The antigen this receptor binds is unknown. Within one base of it there is no much larger clone, and no base qualities were kept.

The TCR comes from a human donor with classical Hodgkin lymphoma. The donor label of this sample is uncertain. The sequenced sample was CD8+ T cells from blood, obtained before the fourth cycle of nivolumab. The V and J segments used are TRBV27 and TRBJ2-7; perhaps TRBD1 is the D gene, with 5 bases matching. The nucleotide sequence reads as follows: TGTGCCAGCAGCCTAAGGGGTATAGGCTACGAGCAGTACTTC. This gives the protein CASSLRGIGYEQYF.